A selection of T cell receptor beta chains follows, all from one sample in a study of resident and recirculating memory T cells in vitiligo. The method was immunoSEQ multiplex PCR; TCRdb's version includes in-frame clones alone and lacks a portion of them. The table has 75,000 to 95,000 clones, 90% to 95% seen once. Sequenced sample: blood. Source of these receptors: a male donor with vitiligo. The CDR3 runs from the conserved cysteine through the conserved F or W. The order of the fields is J gene, clone size, D gene, V gene, CDR3 protein, CDR3 DNA. D genes are given only for firm matches. Clone size is given for some rows only: seen once, a few or many times, or a class if the clone is expanded.

J gene: TRBJ2-1
clone size: -
D gene: TRBD1
V gene: TRBV18
CDR3 protein: CASSLGTESEQFF
CDR3 DNA: TGTGCCAGCTCACTCGGGACAGAGTCTGAGCAGTTCTTC

J gene: TRBJ1-2
clone size: -
D gene: -
V gene: TRBV11-2
CDR3 protein: CASSLSQTYGYTF
CDR3 DNA: TGTGCCAGCAGCTTGAGTCAGACATATGGCTACACCTTC

J gene: TRBJ1-5
clone size: -
D gene: TRBD1
V gene: TRBV18
CDR3 protein: CASSLTRTGSNQPQHF
CDR3 DNA: TGTGCCAGCTCACTAACGAGGACAGGAAGCAATCAGCCCCAGCATTTT

J gene: TRBJ2-3
clone size: -
D gene: -
V gene: TRBV9
CDR3 protein: CASSVGVSHYTDTQYF
CDR3 DNA: TGTGCCAGCAGCGTAGGAGTTAGCCATTACACAGATACGCAGTATTTT

J gene: TRBJ1-4
clone size: -
D gene: -
V gene: TRBV6-1
CDR3 protein: CASSEGLQVNEKLFF
CDR3 DNA: TGTGCCAGCAGTGAAGGGTTACAGGTTAATGAAAAACTGTTTTTT

J gene: TRBJ2-1
clone size: -
D gene: TRBD2
V gene: TRBV27
CDR3 protein: CASKLLRWEGNQGSYNEQFF
CDR3 DNA: TGTGCCAGTAAATTACTAAGGTGGGAGGGTAACCAAGGATCCTACAATGAGCAGTTCTTC

J gene: TRBJ1-2
clone size: -
D gene: -
V gene: TRBV28
CDR3 protein: CASSLGQGNYGYTF
CDR3 DNA: TGTGCCAGCAGTTTAGGACAAGGCAACTATGGCTACACCTTC

J gene: TRBJ1-5
clone size: -
D gene: -
V gene: TRBV2
CDR3 protein: CASTVAGGQPQHF
CDR3 DNA: TGTGCCAGCACGGTAGCGGGAGGCCAGCCCCAGCATTTT

J gene: TRBJ2-7
clone size: -
D gene: -
V gene: TRBV10-1
CDR3 protein: CATPVGGTVEQYF
CDR3 DNA: TGCGCCACGCCCGTAGGAGGGACCGTCGAGCAGTACTTC

J gene: TRBJ1-3
clone size: -
D gene: -
V gene: TRBV29-1
CDR3 protein: CSAARGIAGNTIYF
CDR3 DNA: TGCAGCGCCGCCAGGGGAATCGCCGGAAACACCATATATTTT

J gene: TRBJ2-7
clone size: -
D gene: TRBD1
V gene: TRBV5-1
CDR3 protein: CASSLGGTAAYEQYF
CDR3 DNA: TGCGCCAGCAGCTTGGGAGGGACAGCGGCCTACGAGCAGTACTTC

J gene: TRBJ2-1
clone size: -
D gene: -
V gene: TRBV28
CDR3 protein: CASSLSGGPYNEQFF
CDR3 DNA: TGTGCCAGCAGTTTGTCCGGGGGGCCTTACAATGAGCAGTTCTTC

J gene: TRBJ1-4
clone size: -
D gene: -
V gene: TRBV27
CDR3 protein: CASSKADSNEKLFF
CDR3 DNA: TGTGCCAGCAGTAAGGCAGACTCTAATGAAAAACTGTTTTTT

J gene: TRBJ2-1
clone size: -
D gene: TRBD2
V gene: TRBV19
CDR3 protein: CASSIDAGGGYNEQFF
CDR3 DNA: TGTGCCAGTAGTATTGATGCGGGAGGAGGTTACAATGAGCAGTTCTTC

J gene: TRBJ1-2
clone size: -
D gene: -
V gene: TRBV28
CDR3 protein: CASNERSNYGYTF
CDR3 DNA: TGTGCCAGCAACGAACGGTCTAACTATGGCTACACCTTC

J gene: TRBJ2-5
clone size: -
D gene: -
V gene: TRBV6-6
CDR3 protein: CASSYRARGVGETQYF
CDR3 DNA: TGTGCCAGCAGTTACCGGGCCAGGGGGGTTGGAGAGACCCAGTACTTC

J gene: TRBJ2-1
clone size: -
D gene: -
V gene: TRBV28
CDR3 protein: CASGAGTLNLNEQFF
CDR3 DNA: TGTGCCAGCGGGGCCGGGACATTGAACCTCAATGAGCAGTTCTTC

J gene: TRBJ2-1
clone size: -
D gene: -
V gene: TRBV11-1
CDR3 protein: CASSFYSGDFPNEQFF
CDR3 DNA: TGTGCCAGCAGCTTCTACTCGGGAGATTTCCCCAATGAGCAGTTCTTC

J gene: TRBJ2-7
clone size: once
D gene: -
V gene: TRBV5-6
CDR3 protein: CASSFRGPWYEQYF
CDR3 DNA: TGTGCCAGCAGCTTCAGGGGCCCCTGGTACGAGCAGTACTTC

J gene: TRBJ2-3
clone size: -
D gene: TRBD1
V gene: TRBV10-3
CDR3 protein: CATNPGQGDPDTQYF
CDR3 DNA: TGTGCCACCAATCCGGGACAGGGGGACCCAGATACGCAGTATTTT

J gene: TRBJ2-1
clone size: -
D gene: -
V gene: TRBV21-1
CDR3 protein: CASSVRQGGINEQFF
CDR3 DNA: TGTGCCAGCAGCGTACGACAGGGCGGAATCAATGAGCAGTTCTTC

J gene: TRBJ2-7
clone size: -
D gene: -
V gene: TRBV29-1
CDR3 protein: CSAVPDSSYEQYF
CDR3 DNA: TGCAGCGCCGTCCCTGACAGCTCCTACGAGCAGTACTTC

J gene: TRBJ2-1
clone size: -
D gene: -
V gene: TRBV4-3
CDR3 protein: CASSQERLSNEQFF
CDR3 DNA: TGCGCCAGCAGCCAAGAAAGACTTAGCAATGAGCAGTTCTTC

J gene: TRBJ1-1
clone size: -
D gene: -
V gene: TRBV11-2
CDR3 protein: CASSLDGQRLRRNTEAFF
CDR3 DNA: TGTGCCAGCAGCTTAGATGGACAGAGACTGCGGAGAAACACTGAAGCTTTCTTT

J gene: TRBJ2-5
clone size: -
D gene: TRBD1
V gene: TRBV29-1
CDR3 protein: CSGKGASWGETQYF
CDR3 DNA: TGCAGCGGGAAGGGGGCCTCTTGGGGGGAGACCCAGTACTTC

J gene: TRBJ2-3
clone size: -
D gene: TRBD1
V gene: TRBV7-9
CDR3 protein: CASSIQGAHPTDTQYF
CDR3 DNA: TGTGCCAGCAGCATCCAGGGGGCGCATCCTACAGATACGCAGTATTTT

J gene: TRBJ2-7
clone size: -
D gene: TRBD1
V gene: TRBV5-1
CDR3 protein: CASSAAGTGGEQYF
CDR3 DNA: TGCGCCAGCAGCGCCGCCGGGACAGGGGGTGAGCAGTACTTC

J gene: TRBJ1-2
clone size: -
D gene: -
V gene: TRBV18
CDR3 protein: CASSADSGGYTF
CDR3 DNA: TGTGCCAGCTCAGCGGACAGCGGAGGCTACACCTTC

J gene: TRBJ1-2
clone size: -
D gene: -
V gene: TRBV30
CDR3 protein: CAWSVTAAYGYTF
CDR3 DNA: TGTGCCTGGAGTGTAACGGCGGCCTATGGCTACACCTTC

J gene: TRBJ2-5
clone size: -
D gene: -
V gene: TRBV28
CDR3 protein: CASSFTLNPGETQYF
CDR3 DNA: TGTGCCAGCAGTTTTACCTTGAACCCCGGGGAGACCCAGTACTTC

J gene: TRBJ2-3
clone size: -
D gene: -
V gene: TRBV27
CDR3 protein: CASSSNIGEADTQYF
CDR3 DNA: TGTGCCAGCAGTTCCAATATCGGAGAGGCAGATACGCAGTATTTT

J gene: TRBJ2-1
clone size: -
D gene: -
V gene: TRBV5-1
CDR3 protein: CASSLAGVGNEQFF
CDR3 DNA: TGCGCCAGCAGCTTGGCGGGAGTGGGGAATGAGCAGTTCTTC

J gene: TRBJ2-1
clone size: -
D gene: TRBD1
V gene: TRBV11-2
CDR3 protein: CASSADRGSNEQFF
CDR3 DNA: TGTGCCAGCAGCGCAGACAGGGGAAGCAATGAGCAGTTCTTC

J gene: TRBJ2-2
clone size: -
D gene: -
V gene: TRBV5-4
CDR3 protein: CASSPARGNTGELFF
CDR3 DNA: TGTGCCAGCAGCCCCGCCCGGGGGAACACCGGGGAGCTGTTTTTT

J gene: TRBJ2-1
clone size: -
D gene: -
V gene: TRBV28
CDR3 protein: CASSLLGLLSYNEQFF
CDR3 DNA: TGTGCCAGCAGTTTACTTGGGCTGCTCTCCTACAATGAGCAGTTCTTC

J gene: TRBJ2-7
clone size: -
D gene: -
V gene: TRBV4-1
CDR3 protein: CASSHPGHSSYEQYF
CDR3 DNA: TGCGCCAGCAGCCATCCTGGACACAGCTCCTACGAGCAGTACTTC

J gene: TRBJ2-1
clone size: -
D gene: TRBD1
V gene: TRBV5-1
CDR3 protein: CASSLGDRGPHNEQFF
CDR3 DNA: TGCGCCAGCAGCTTGGGAGACAGGGGGCCCCACAATGAGCAGTTCTTC

J gene: TRBJ2-1
clone size: -
D gene: TRBD2
V gene: TRBV11-2
CDR3 protein: CASSRSGGRPSLF
CDR3 DNA: TGTGCCAGCAGCCGCTCGGGAGGGAGGCCCTCGCTCTTC

J gene: TRBJ2-7
clone size: -
D gene: -
V gene: TRBV19
CDR3 protein: CASSIEPRGEYEQYF
CDR3 DNA: TGTGCCAGTAGTATAGAGCCCCGGGGAGAGTACGAGCAGTACTTC

J gene: TRBJ2-3
clone size: -
D gene: -
V gene: TRBV29-1
CDR3 protein: CSVERRTISTDTQYF
CDR3 DNA: TGCAGCGTTGAAAGGAGGACTATAAGCACAGATACGCAGTATTTT

J gene: TRBJ2-1
clone size: -
D gene: -
V gene: TRBV7-2
CDR3 protein: CASSLETLGVGEQFF
CDR3 DNA: TGTGCCAGCAGCTTAGAGACTCTAGGGGTCGGTGAGCAGTTCTTC

J gene: TRBJ2-3
clone size: -
D gene: -
V gene: TRBV28
CDR3 protein: CASRLQSPSTDTQYF
CDR3 DNA: TGTGCCAGCAGGTTACAGTCACCTAGCACAGATACGCAGTATTTT

J gene: TRBJ1-5
clone size: -
D gene: TRBD1
V gene: TRBV29-1
CDR3 protein: CSVGQGGNQPQHF
CDR3 DNA: TGCAGCGTGGGACAGGGAGGAAATCAGCCCCAGCATTTT